This T cell receptor (beta chain) is drawn from a study of blood T cell repertoires in COVID-19. Study-wide context: Samples of COVID-19 (acute and convalescent) were obtained from the United States, Italy and Spain. In each case, the material was cDNA or gDNA derived from T cells, B-cell-depleted T cells, or PBMCs.

Some clones are missing from TCRdb's copy, which holds only in-frame ones; the method was immunoSEQ multiplex PCR. This sample has about 230,000 clones; roughly 80% occur once, and the top ten carry approximately 1.8%. Trimming removed 4 bases from V and 11 bases from J, with 8 bases in between. The germline gives CDR1 LGHNA, CDR2 YSLEER. The CDR3 has 11 residues. The sample taken for sequencing was PBMCs or T cells enriched from blood (not recorded which). The V gene is TRBV4-3, the J gene TRBJ2-2; D possibly corresponds to TRBD2 (6 bases). This TCR was recovered from a man aged 55 to 70 who had recovered from COVID-19. The CDR3 DNA reads as TGCGCCAGCAGCCCCGGGAGTGAGCTGTTTTTT. This translates into CASSPGSELFF.